This TCR beta chain derives from a study of T cell repertoires in cytomegalovirus infection. TCRdb itself ran the reads through MiXCR, one entry per CDR3 protein. The sample records about 530,000 distinct CDR3 sequences, more than 20% being singletons. This CDR3 is built from 15 residues. The germline CDR1 and CDR2 sequences are KGHDR and SFDVKD. The J segment lost 4 bases and the V segment lost 4 bases, leaving 7 bases of the junction unmatched. Material: PBMCs. The sequence was collected from a human donor in good health (CMV status not recorded). Some clones in this sample may be carry-over from other donors' samples. V and J are TRBV24-1 and TRBJ2-3; 7 nucleotides agree with TRBD1. The CDR3 protein is CATSEDRAGADTQYF. The CDR3 DNA reads TGTGCCACCAGTGAAGACAGGGCCGGGGCAGATACGCAGTATTTT.